The rows below give T cell receptor beta chains drawn from one sample of a study of cytomegalovirus exposure and HLA in healthy donors. TCRdb's table, derived via immunoSEQ multiplex PCR, lists solely in-frame clones and lacks some. This sample yields around 150,000 clones, of which approximately 80% are seen a single time; 1.5% to 1.7% belongs to the top ten. Sequenced input: PBMCs. The receptor set was obtained from a woman between 18 and 29 years old in good health and CMV-seronegative. The CDR3 runs from the conserved cysteine through the conserved F or W. D genes are given only for firm matches. A clone size is listed for some rows: how often the clone was seen (once, few, many), or a class if it is expanded.

j_call v_call clone_size d_call cdr3_aa cdr3_nt
TRBJ1-1 TRBV11-2 few NA CASIPAPGVGTEAFF TGTGCCAGCATCCCCGCCCCCGGGGTCGGCACTGAAGCTTTCTTT
TRBJ2-7 TRBV7-8 once NA CASSLGENPTYEQYF TGTGCCAGCAGCTTAGGAGAGAACCCGACCTACGAGCAGTACTTC
TRBJ1-5 TRBV30 NA NA CAWGTLSSNQPQHF TGTGCCTGGGGGACACTTTCTAGCAATCAGCCCCAGCATTTT
TRBJ1-5 TRBV2 NA NA CAISDRTDQPQHF TGTGCCATCTCCGACAGAACCGATCAGCCCCAGCATTTT
TRBJ2-1 TRBV19 NA NA CAPPGTRDGYEQFF TGTGCCCCCCCCGGGACTCGGGACGGGTATGAGCAGTTCTTC
TRBJ1-1 TRBV11-3 NA NA CASSSTALNTEAFF TGTGCCAGCAGCTCGACAGCGCTGAACACTGAAGCTTTCTTT
TRBJ1-1 TRBV2 NA NA CASSGRQGNTEAFF TGTGCCAGCAGTGGCAGGCAGGGAAACACTGAAGCTTTCTTT
TRBJ2-6 TRBV5-4 NA TRBD1 CASSSGLGTGKRGANVLTF TGTGCCAGCAGCTCGGGTCTTGGGACAGGGAAGAGAGGGGCCAACGTCCTGACTTTC
TRBJ2-1 TRBV6-6 NA TRBD2 CASSYLPSGGSGEQFF TGTGCCAGCAGTTATCTTCCCAGCGGGGGGTCGGGGGAGCAGTTCTTC
TRBJ1-1 TRBV11-1 NA TRBD1 CASSLGQGSTEAFF TGTGCCAGCAGCCTGGGACAGGGGAGCACTGAAGCTTTCTTT
TRBJ1-5 TRBV9 NA NA CASSVALGEPQHF TGTGCCAGCAGCGTAGCTCTTGGAGAGCCCCAGCATTTT
TRBJ1-1 TRBV7-3 NA TRBD1 CASSIRQGGTEAFF TGTGCCAGCAGCATCAGACAGGGAGGCACTGAAGCTTTCTTT
TRBJ2-7 TRBV9 NA NA CASSVGRSGSGEQYF TGTGCCAGCAGCGTAGGAAGATCAGGCAGCGGCGAGCAGTACTTC
TRBJ1-2 TRBV6-1 NA NA CASRVGGGFYGYTF TGTGCCAGCAGAGTAGGCGGGGGTTTCTATGGCTACACCTTC
TRBJ1-6 TRBV11-2 NA TRBD1 CASSLAGQGGSPLHF TGTGCCAGCAGCTTAGCGGGACAGGGGGGTTCACCCCTCCACTTT
TRBJ2-7 TRBV6-1 NA TRBD1 CASSGRGGTGAYEQYF TGTGCCAGCAGTGGGCGAGGAGGGACAGGGGCCTACGAGCAGTACTTC
TRBJ1-1 TRBV5-4 NA NA CASTPAGGNTEAFF TGTGCCAGCACCCCCGCGGGCGGGAACACTGAAGCTTTCTTT
TRBJ2-7 TRBV28 NA NA CASSLVQGPEQYF TGTGCCAGCAGTTTAGTCCAGGGGCCCGAGCAGTACTTC
TRBJ1-1 TRBV5-6 NA TRBD1 CASSLGPPDRTNTEAFF TGTGCCAGCAGCTTGGGTCCCCCGGACAGGACGAACACTGAAGCTTTCTTT
TRBJ2-7 TRBV4-1 NA TRBD1 CASSQTPGQGAFEQYF TGCGCCAGCAGCCAAACGCCGGGACAGGGGGCGTTCGAGCAGTACTTC
TRBJ2-2 TRBV27 NA NA CASSLLEYTGELFF TGTGCCAGCAGTTTATTGGAGTACACCGGGGAGCTGTTTTTT
TRBJ2-1 TRBV5-1 NA TRBD2 CASSLLAGGPGNEQFF TGCGCCAGCAGCTTGTTGGCGGGGGGGCCAGGCAATGAGCAGTTCTTC
TRBJ1-1 TRBV11-3 NA NA CASRGGGENTEAFF TGTGCCAGCAGGGGAGGGGGGGAGAACACTGAAGCTTTCTTT
TRBJ2-2 TRBV7-9 NA NA CASSSRGSTGELFF TGTGCCAGCAGCTCGAGGGGGTCCACCGGGGAGCTGTTTTTT
TRBJ1-2 TRBV27 NA NA CASSPSPGDYTF TGTGCCAGCAGTCCCTCCCCGGGGGACTACACCTTC
TRBJ1-6 TRBV25-1 NA TRBD1 CASSQTGIARAVLHF TGTGCCAGCAGTCAGACAGGGATCGCTCGGGCGGTCCTCCACTTT
TRBJ2-3 TRBV11-3 NA TRBD1 CASSYRGGTDTQYF TGTGCCAGCAGTTACAGGGGTGGTACAGATACGCAGTATTTT
TRBJ2-2 TRBV6-5 NA TRBD1 CASRKTGGRTGELFF TGTGCCAGCAGAAAAACAGGGGGCCGCACCGGGGAGCTGTTTTTT
TRBJ2-7 TRBV7-8 NA TRBD1 CASSLQGQGYEQYF TGTGCCAGCAGCCTGCAGGGACAGGGCTACGAGCAGTACTTC
TRBJ2-5 TRBV29-1 NA TRBD2 CSVVGLAGETTFAQTQYF TGCAGCGTTGTTGGTCTAGCGGGGGAGACGACATTCGCCCAGACCCAGTACTTC
TRBJ2-1 TRBV10-1 NA NA CASSGGTGAEQFF TGCGCCAGCAGTGGAGGGACTGGCGCTGAGCAGTTCTTC
TRBJ1-5 TRBV28 NA TRBD1 CASTEGTGGYQPQHF TGTGCCAGCACCGAAGGGACAGGGGGTTATCAGCCCCAGCATTTT